Listed here are 14 T cell receptor beta chains from one sample, sequenced in a study of shared clonotypes between healthy human individuals. This table comes from immunoSEQ multiplex PCR, and its TCRdb copy is limited to in-frame clones, with some not included. The sample carries about 1 million clones, 65% to 80% recorded once. The sequenced material came from memory CD4+ T cells sorted from blood. The subset was: CD45RA-negative fraction. Source of these receptors: a man between 18 and 29 years old in good health.

In regard to this clone: A read error may explain this, as a much larger clone is one base away. The rearrangement links TRBV2 to TRBJ1-5; 8 positions match TRBD1. The CDR3 runs 13 residues. J gave up 6 bases and V 5 bases, and 3 bases lay outside the gene matches. The germline gives CDR1 SNHLY, CDR2 FYNNEI. CDR3 nucleotides: TGTGCCAGCAGTAAGGACAGGGCTCAGCCCCAGCATTTT. Protein: CASSKDRAQPQHF. The full variable domain, rest sourced from reference TRBV2 and TRBJ1-5, is EPEVTQTPSHQVTQMGQEVILRCVPISNHLYFYWYRQILGQKVEFLVSFYNNEISEKSEIFDDQFSVERPDGSNFTLKIRSTKLEDSAMYFCASSKDRAQPQHFGDGTRLSIL.

This clone was detected a few times. The chain is built from TRBV27 and TRBJ1-2; maybe TRBD1 (6 bases). Per the germline V gene, CDR1 is MNHEY and CDR2 is SMNVEV (reference sequence). V lost 5 bases to trimming and J lost 7 bases, with 17 bases between them. The CDR3 spans 14 residues. The CDR3 nucleotides read TGTGCCAGCAGTCCTCTGGCAGGGGATGGTGGCTACACCTTC. Its translation: CASSPLAGDGGYTF.

The CDR3 here is CAISAGIEAFF. The CDR3 DNA follows: TGTGCCATCTCGGCAGGCATCGAAGCTTTCTTT. The chain has TRBV10-3 and TRBJ1-1; D is undetermined. V was trimmed by 8 bases and J by 8 bases, leaving 12 bases between them. From germline, CDR1 is ENHRY and CDR2 SYGVKD. The length of the CDR3 is 11 residues.

As for this clone: The same CDR3 can be traced to other DNA sequences in this sample. CDR3 bases: TGTGCCAGCAGCTTGAGCGTCAATTCCTACGAGCAGTACTTC. It translates to CASSLSVNSYEQYF. The chain carries TRBV5-5 and TRBJ2-7, with D uncertain. V shed 1 base and J shed 1 base, with 9 bases lying between them. The CDR3 loop spans 14 amino acids. Germline CDR1 SGHKS, CDR2 YYEKEE (reference sequence).

The gene calls are TRBV28 and TRBJ2-7; 11 nucleotides match TRBD2. The V segment lost 8 bases and the J segment 4 bases; nucleotides outside the gene matches: 4. CDR1 and CDR2 (germline): MDHEN, SYDVKM. This CDR3 has 13 residues. The DNA for the CDR3 is TGTGCCAGCCTGACTAGCGGGGATTACGAGCAGTACTTC. Protein: CASLTSGDYEQYF. The complete variable domain, with remaining parts taken from reference TRBV28 and TRBJ2-7, reads DVKVTQSSRYLVKRTGEKVFLECVQDMDHENMFWYRQDPGLGLRLIYFSYDVKMKEKGDIPEGYSVSREKKERFSLILESASTNQTSMYLCASLTSGDYEQYFGPGTRLTVT.

The chain carries TRBV30 and TRBJ1-2, with D possibly TRBD1 on 6 matching bases. V dropped 4 bases and J dropped 8 bases, with 20 bases sitting between them. This CDR3 contains 14 residues. CDR1 and CDR2 from the germline V gene are GTSNPN and SVGIG (reference sequence). CDR3 in amino acids: CAWTLRGGLGGYTF. The CDR3 DNA reads TGTGCCTGGACCCTGAGGGGGGGGCTCGGAGGCTACACCTTC.

The chain recombines TRBV4-1 with TRBJ1-3; perhaps TRBD1 as D (6 bases). V was pared by 5 bases and J by 0 bases, with 11 bases between. The length of the CDR3 is 15 residues. Germline CDR1 MGHRA, CDR2 YSYEKL. CDR3 sequence (DNA): TGCGCCAGCAGCGCACGGACAGTCTCTGGAAACACCATATATTTT. Its protein product is CASSARTVSGNTIYF.

This clone was detected only once. The chain carries TRBV4-3 and TRBJ2-3; D unresolved. The CDR3 contains 16 residues. Germline V lookup: CDR1 LGHNA, CDR2 YSLEER. V gave up 0 bases and J gave up 2 bases, with 12 bases separating them. CDR3 region: CASSQEVSTFTDTQYF. Here the CDR3 DNA reads TGCGCCAGCAGCCAAGAAGTATCGACCTTCACAGATACGCAGTATTTT.

This chain joins TRBV5-1 and TRBJ1-4; possibly TRBD1 for D (5 bases). The CDR3 extends over 12 amino acids. CDR1 and CDR2 from the germline V gene are SGHRS and YFSETQ. Trimming shortened V by 4 bases and J by 8 bases, and 9 bases separated the two germline ends. CDR3 region: CASSTDSEKLFF. The CDR3 DNA sequence: TGCGCCAGCAGCACCGACAGCGAAAAACTGTTTTTT.

The CDR3: CASTPRGGDTEAFF. The CDR3, as DNA: TGTGCCAGCACCCCTAGGGGAGGGGACACTGAAGCTTTCTTT. The gene calls are TRBV11-2 and TRBJ1-1, with D perhaps TRBD1 (5 bases). Germline values: CDR1 SGHAT, CDR2 FQNNGV. The CDR3 covers 14 residues. Trimming stripped 7 bases from V and 3 bases from J, with 15 bases between.

The chain has TRBV25-1 and TRBJ1-1; D not resolved. The V end was cut by 5 bases, the J end by 0 bases, with 7 bases between. The CDR3 is made up of 13 amino acids. CDR1 is MGHDK, CDR2 SYGVNS, per germline. The CDR3: CASSPLVNTEAFF. CDR3 DNA: TGTGCCAGCAGTCCCCTGGTGAACACTGAAGCTTTCTTT.

The CDR3 DNA reads as TGTGCCAGCAGCTTACAGGGAACGATGACAGATACGCAGTATTTT. Residues: CASSLQGTMTDTQYF. The genes are TRBV7-3 and TRBJ2-3; possibly TRBD1 for D (5 bases). The germline V and J ends were trimmed by 2 bases and 3 bases, with 12 bases remaining between them. This CDR3 has 15 amino acids. Germline CDR1 is SGHTA and CDR2 is FQGTGA.

This chain connects TRBV7-2 to TRBJ2-7; 8 bases fit TRBD1. V lost 3 bases to trimming and J lost 3 bases; unmatched junction nucleotides: 7. The CDR3 loop spans 15 amino acids. Per germline, CDR1 SGHTA and CDR2 FQGNSA. CDR3 bases: TGTGCCAGCAGCTTGATACGGACAGGGCGCTACGAGCAGTACTTC. Translation: CASSLIRTGRYEQYF.

This chain joins TRBV7-2 and TRBJ1-3, with D possibly being TRBD1 (6 bases). The CDR3 is made up of 16 amino acids. The germline gives CDR1 SGHTA, CDR2 FQGNSA. Trimming left V 2 bases short and J 4 bases short, with 15 bases between. CDR3 sequence reads: CASSLNSLGTGNTIYF. CDR3 coding DNA: TGTGCCAGCAGCTTAAATTCTCTCGGGACAGGAAACACCATATATTTT.